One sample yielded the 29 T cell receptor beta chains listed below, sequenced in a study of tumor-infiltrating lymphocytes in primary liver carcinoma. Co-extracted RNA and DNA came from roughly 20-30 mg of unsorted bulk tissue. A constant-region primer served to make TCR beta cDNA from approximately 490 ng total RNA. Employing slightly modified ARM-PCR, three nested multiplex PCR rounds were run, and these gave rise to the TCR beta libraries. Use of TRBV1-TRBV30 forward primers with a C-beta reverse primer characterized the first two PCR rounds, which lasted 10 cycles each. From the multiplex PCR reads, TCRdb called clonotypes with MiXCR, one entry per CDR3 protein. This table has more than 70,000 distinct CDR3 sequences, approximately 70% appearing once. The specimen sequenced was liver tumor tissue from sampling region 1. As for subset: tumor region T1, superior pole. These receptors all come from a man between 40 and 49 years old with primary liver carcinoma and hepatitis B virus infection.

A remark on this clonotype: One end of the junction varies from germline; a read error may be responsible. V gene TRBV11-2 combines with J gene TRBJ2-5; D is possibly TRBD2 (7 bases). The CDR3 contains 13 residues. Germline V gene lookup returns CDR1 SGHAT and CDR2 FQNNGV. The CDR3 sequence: CAGSPGAGETQYF. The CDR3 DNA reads TGTGCCGGCAGCCCGGGGGCGGGAGAGACCCAATACTTC.

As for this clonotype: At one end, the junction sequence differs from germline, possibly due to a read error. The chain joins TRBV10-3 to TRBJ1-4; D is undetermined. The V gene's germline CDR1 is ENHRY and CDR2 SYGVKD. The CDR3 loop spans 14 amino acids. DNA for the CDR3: TGTGCCATCAATGAAGGACGAATCAATGAAAAACTGCTTTTT. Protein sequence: CAINEGRINEKLLF.

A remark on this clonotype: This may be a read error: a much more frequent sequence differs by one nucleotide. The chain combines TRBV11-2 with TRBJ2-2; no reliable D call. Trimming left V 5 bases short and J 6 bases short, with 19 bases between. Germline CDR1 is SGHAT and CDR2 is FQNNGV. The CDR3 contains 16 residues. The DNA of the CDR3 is TGTGCCAGCAGCCCACGGGCGAGCTGGATATCCGGGGAGCTGTTTTTT. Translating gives CASSPRASWISGELFF.

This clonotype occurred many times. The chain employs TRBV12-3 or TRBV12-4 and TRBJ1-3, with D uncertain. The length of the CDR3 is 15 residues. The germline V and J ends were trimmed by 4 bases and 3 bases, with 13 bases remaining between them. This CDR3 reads CASSSLRPFGNTIYF. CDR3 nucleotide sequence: TGTGCCAGCAGTTCCCTCCGTCCATTTGGAAACACCATATATTTT.

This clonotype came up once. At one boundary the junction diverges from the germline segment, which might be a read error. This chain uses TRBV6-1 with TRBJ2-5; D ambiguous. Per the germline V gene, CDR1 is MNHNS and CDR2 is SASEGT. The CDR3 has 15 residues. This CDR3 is CTSSERNRLPETQYF. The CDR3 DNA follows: TGTACCAGCAGTGAACGGAACAGACTTCCAGAGACCCAGTACTTC.

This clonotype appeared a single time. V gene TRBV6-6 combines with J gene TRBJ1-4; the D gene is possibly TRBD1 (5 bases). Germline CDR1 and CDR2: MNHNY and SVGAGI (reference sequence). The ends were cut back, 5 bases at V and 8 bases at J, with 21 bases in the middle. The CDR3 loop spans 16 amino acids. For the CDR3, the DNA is TGTGCCAGCAGTACCGAGGGACGTCGGGGAGAAGAAAAACTGTTTTTT. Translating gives CASSTEGRRGEEKLFF.

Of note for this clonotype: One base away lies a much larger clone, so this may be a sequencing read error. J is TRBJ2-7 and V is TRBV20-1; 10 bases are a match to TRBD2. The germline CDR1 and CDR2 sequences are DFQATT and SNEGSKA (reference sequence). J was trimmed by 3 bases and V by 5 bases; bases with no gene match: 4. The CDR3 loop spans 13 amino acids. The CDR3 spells CSAAAGGNYEQYF. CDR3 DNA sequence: TGCAGTGCTGCAGCGGGAGGGAACTACGAGCAGTACTTC.

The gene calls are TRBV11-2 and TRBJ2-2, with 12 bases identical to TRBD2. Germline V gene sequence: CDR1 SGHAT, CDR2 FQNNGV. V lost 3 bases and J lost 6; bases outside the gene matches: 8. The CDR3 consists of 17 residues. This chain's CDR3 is CASSFPRLAGVSGELFF. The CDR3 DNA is TGTGCCAGCAGCTTTCCTCGACTAGCGGGAGTATCCGGGGAGCTGTTTTTT. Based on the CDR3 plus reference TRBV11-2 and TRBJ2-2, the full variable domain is EAGVAQSPRYKIIEKRQSVAFWCNPISGHATLYWYQQILGQGPKLLIQFQNNGVVDDSQLPKDRFSAERLKGVDSTLKIQPAKLEDSAVYLCASSFPRLAGVSGELFFGEGSRLTVL.

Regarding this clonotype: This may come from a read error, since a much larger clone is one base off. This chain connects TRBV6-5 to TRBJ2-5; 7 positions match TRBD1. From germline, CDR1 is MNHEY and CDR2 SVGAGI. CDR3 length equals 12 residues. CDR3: CASIYSTGTQCF. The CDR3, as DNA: TGTGCCAGCATTTACTCGACAGGGACCCAGTGCTTC.

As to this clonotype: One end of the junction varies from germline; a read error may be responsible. The CDR3 DNA follows: TGCGCCAACAGCTCGTCACAGTATGAGCAGTTCTTC. Translated, it gives CANSSSQYEQFF. The chain recombines TRBV5-1 with TRBJ2-1; no reliable D call. The CDR3 runs to 12 residues. Germline-derived CDR1 and CDR2 are SGHRS and YFSETQ.

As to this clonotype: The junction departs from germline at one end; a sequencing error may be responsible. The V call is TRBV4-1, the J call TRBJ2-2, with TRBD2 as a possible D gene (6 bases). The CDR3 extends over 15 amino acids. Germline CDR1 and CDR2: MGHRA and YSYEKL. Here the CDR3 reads CTSSQEAGNTGELFF. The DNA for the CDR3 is TGCACCAGCAGCCAAGAGGCGGGGAACACCGGGGAGCTGTTTTTC.

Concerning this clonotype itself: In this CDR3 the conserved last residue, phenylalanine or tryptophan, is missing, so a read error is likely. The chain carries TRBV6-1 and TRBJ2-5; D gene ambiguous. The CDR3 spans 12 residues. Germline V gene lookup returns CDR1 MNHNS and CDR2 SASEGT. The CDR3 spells CASSVKQETQYL. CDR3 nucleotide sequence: TGTGCCAGCAGTGTCAAGCAAGAGACACAGTACTTA.

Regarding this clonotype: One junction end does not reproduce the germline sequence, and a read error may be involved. The CDR3 here is CTSSRQIGVSGIYNEQFF. CDR3 in DNA: TGTACCAGCAGCAGACAGATTGGGGTTTCGGGAATTTACAATGAACAGTTCTTC. The rearrangement uses TRBV7-3 and TRBJ2-1; D tentatively reads TRBD1 or TRBD2 (5 bases each). The CDR3 totals 18 residues. CDR1 is SGHTA, CDR2 FQGTGA, per germline. Together with reference TRBV7-3 and TRBJ2-1, the CDR3 gives the full variable domain: GAGVSQTPSNKVTEKGKYVELRCDPISGHTALYWYRQSLGQGPEFLIYFQGTGAADDSGLPNDRFFAVRPEGSVSTLKIQRTERGDSAVYLCTSSRQIGVSGIYNEQFFGPGTRLTVL.

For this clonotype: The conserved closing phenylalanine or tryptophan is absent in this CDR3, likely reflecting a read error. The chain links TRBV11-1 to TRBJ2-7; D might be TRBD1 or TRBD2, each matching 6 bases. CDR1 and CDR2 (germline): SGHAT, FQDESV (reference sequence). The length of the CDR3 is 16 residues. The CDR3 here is CAGSLSGGGRGDEQYL. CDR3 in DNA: TGTGCCGGCAGCCTATCCGGTGGGGGGCGCGGAGACGAGCAGTACCTC.

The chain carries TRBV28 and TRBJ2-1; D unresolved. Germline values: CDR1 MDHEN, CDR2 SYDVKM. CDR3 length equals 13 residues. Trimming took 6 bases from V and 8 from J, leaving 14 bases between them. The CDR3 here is CASSSEQYDEQFF. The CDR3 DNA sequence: TGTGCCAGCAGCTCGGAGCAGTACGATGAGCAGTTCTTC.

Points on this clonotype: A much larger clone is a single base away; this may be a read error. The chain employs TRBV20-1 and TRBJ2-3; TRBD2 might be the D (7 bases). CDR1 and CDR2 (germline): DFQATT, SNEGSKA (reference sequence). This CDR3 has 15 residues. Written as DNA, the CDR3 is TGCAATGCCGGGAGGCGGGAGAGGGGGACAGATACGCAGTATTTT. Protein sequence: CNAGRRERGTDTQYF.

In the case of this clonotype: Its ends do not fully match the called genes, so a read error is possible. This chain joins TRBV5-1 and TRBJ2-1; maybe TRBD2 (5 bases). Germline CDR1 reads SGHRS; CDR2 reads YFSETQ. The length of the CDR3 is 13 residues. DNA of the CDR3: TGCGCCATCGGCTGGACTCCAAACAATGAGAAGTTCTTC. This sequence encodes CAIGWTPNNEKFF.

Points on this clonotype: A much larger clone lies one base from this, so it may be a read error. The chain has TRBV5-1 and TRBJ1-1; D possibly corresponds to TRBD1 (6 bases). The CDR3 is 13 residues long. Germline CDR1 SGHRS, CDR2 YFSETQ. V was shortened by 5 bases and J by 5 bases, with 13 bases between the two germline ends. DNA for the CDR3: TGCGCCAGCAGGATAGGGGGTGGAACTGAAGCTTTCTTT. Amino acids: CASRIGGGTEAFF.

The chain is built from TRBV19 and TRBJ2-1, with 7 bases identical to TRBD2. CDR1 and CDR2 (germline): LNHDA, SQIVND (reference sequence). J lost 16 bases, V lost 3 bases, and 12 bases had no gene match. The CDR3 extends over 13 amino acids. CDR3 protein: CASSMRTSNRRFF. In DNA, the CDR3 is TGTGCCAGTAGTATGAGGACTAGTAATCGGCGCTTCTTC. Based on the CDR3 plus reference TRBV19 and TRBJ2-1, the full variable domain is DGGITQSPKYLFRKEGQNVTLSCEQNLNHDAMYWYRQDPGQGLRLIYYSQIVNDFQKGDIAEGYSVSREKKESFPLTVTSAQKNPTAFYLCASSMRTSNRRFFGPGTRLTVL.

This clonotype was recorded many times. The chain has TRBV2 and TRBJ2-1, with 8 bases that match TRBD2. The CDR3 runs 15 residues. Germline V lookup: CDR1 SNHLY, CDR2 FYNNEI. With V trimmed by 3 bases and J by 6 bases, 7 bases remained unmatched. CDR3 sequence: CASSEFERELNEQFF. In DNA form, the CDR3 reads TGTGCCAGCAGTGAGTTTGAGCGGGAGCTCAATGAGCAGTTCTTC. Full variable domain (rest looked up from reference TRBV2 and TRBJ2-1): EPEVTQTPSHQVTQMGQEVILRCVPISNHLYFYWYRQILGQKVEFLVSFYNNEISEKSEIFDDQFSVERPDGSNFTLKIRSTKLEDSAMYFCASSEFERELNEQFFGPGTRLTVL.

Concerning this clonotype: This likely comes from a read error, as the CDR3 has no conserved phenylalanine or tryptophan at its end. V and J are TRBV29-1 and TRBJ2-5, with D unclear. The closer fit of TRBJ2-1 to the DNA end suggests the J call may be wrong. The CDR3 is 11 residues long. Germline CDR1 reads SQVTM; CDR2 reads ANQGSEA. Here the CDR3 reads CIVESYNEQFI. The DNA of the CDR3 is TGCATCGTTGAATCCTACAATGAGCAGTTCATC.

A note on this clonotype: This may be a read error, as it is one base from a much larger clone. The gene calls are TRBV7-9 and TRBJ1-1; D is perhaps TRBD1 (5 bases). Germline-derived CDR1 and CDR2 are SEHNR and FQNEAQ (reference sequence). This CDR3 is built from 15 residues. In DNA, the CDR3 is TGTGCCAGCAGCTCATCAGGGTGGGATAACACTGAAGTTTTCTTT. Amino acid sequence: CASSSSGWDNTEVFF. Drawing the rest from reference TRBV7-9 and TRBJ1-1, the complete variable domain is DTGVSQNPRHKITKRGQNVTFRCDPISEHNRLYWYRQTLGQGPEFLTYFQNEAQLEKSRLLSDRFSAERPKGSFSTLEIQRTEQGDSAMYLCASSSSGWDNTEVFFGQGTRLTVV.

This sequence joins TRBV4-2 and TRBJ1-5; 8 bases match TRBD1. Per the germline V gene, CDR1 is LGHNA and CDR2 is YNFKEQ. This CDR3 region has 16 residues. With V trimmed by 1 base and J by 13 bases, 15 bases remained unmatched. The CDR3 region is CASSQVMGTGPQTQHF. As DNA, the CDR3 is TGTGCCAGCAGCCAAGTGATGGGGACAGGCCCTCAGACTCAGCATTTT.

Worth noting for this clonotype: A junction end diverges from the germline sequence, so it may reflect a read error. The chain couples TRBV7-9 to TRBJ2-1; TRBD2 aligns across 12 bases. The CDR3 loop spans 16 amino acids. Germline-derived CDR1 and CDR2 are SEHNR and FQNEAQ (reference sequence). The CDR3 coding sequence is TGTGCCAGCAGATTATGGGGACTAGCGGGTTACAAAGAGCAGTTCTTC. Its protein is CASRLWGLAGYKEQFF.

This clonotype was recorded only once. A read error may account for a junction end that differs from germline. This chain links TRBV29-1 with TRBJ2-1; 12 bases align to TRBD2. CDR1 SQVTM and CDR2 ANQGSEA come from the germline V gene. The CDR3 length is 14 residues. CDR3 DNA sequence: TGCAGCGGCGGACTAGCGGGATTGTCATATGAGCAGTTCTTT. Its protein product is CSGGLAGLSYEQFF.

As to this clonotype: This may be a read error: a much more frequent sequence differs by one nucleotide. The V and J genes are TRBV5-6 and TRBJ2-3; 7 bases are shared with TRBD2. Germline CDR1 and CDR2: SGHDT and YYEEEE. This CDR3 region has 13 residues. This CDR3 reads CACSSPGGDTQYF. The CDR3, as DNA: TGTGCCTGCAGCTCCCCCGGGGGGGATACGCAGTATTTT.

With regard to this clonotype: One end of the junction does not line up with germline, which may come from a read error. DNA for the CDR3: TGTGCCAGCAGGTCGGGGGTAATGGCGCCCACTGAAACTATCTTT. It encodes CASRSGVMAPTETIF. The chain links TRBV6-6 to TRBJ1-1, with D possibly TRBD1 on 5 matching bases. The CDR3 length is 15 residues. The germline CDR1 and CDR2 sequences are MNHNY and SVGAGI (reference sequence).

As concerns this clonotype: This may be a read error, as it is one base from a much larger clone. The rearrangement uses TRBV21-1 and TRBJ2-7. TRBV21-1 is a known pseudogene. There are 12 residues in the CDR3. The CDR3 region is CAAMEKPLEQYF. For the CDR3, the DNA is TGTGCCGCCATGGAAAAGCCCCTCGAGCAGTACTTC.

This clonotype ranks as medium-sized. The CDR3 DNA reads as TGTGCCAGCAGCCCCAGGACAGGGAGTCAAGAGACCCAGTACTTC. Translating gives CASSPRTGSQETQYF. The chain joins TRBV11-3 to TRBJ2-5, with 8 bases matching TRBD1. In germline, CDR1 is SGHNT, CDR2 YENEEA. The CDR3 has 15 amino acids. V trimming: 5 bases; J trimming: 2 bases; junction bases outside the gene matches: 7.